The 22 T cell receptor beta chains listed next were all sequenced from one sample in a study of OX40 agonist ivuxolimab in advanced cancers. Produced via immunoSEQ multiplex PCR; TCRdb's table is partial and in-frame only. Of approximately 39,000 clones listed, about 87% were seen once; the top ten hold 3.5% to 5%. This specimen consisted of CD4+ or CD8+ T cells sorted from blood, obtained in a trial of the OX40 agonist ivuxolimab. These receptors were obtained from an adult with an advanced solid tumor such as melanoma, head and neck, liver or kidney cancer.

V usage is TRBV19 and J usage is TRBJ2-2, with 9 nucleotides matching TRBD2. The CDR3 spans 16 residues. Germline V gene lookup returns CDR1 LNHDA and CDR2 SQIVND (reference sequence). The V gene end was trimmed by 9 bases and the J gene end by 4 bases; junction bases not matched to a gene: 12. The CDR3 coding sequence is TGTGCCAGGCCAATAGGGCGGGAGGGACGCACCGGGGAGCTGTTTTTT. Translated, it gives CARPIGREGRTGELFF.

This clone appeared once. The rearrangement uses TRBV29-1 and TRBJ2-1, with 9 nucleotides matching TRBD1. This CDR3 comprises 15 residues. The V gene's germline CDR1 is SQVTM and CDR2 ANQGSEA. With V trimmed by 6 bases and J by 9 bases, 15 bases remained unmatched. Here the CDR3 DNA reads TGCAGCGTCGACGGGACAGGGATGGTCGCGGGTGAGCAGTTCTTC. The encoded protein is CSVDGTGMVAGEQFF.

This clone has just one count. The chain combines TRBV5-1 with TRBJ1-2, with 11 bases fitting TRBD1. Trimming at V came to 4 bases and at J to 4 bases, leaving 12 bases not matched to a gene. CDR1 is SGHRS, CDR2 YFSETQ, per germline. The CDR3 totals 17 residues. CDR3 DNA sequence: TGCGCCAGCAGCGCGGGACAGGGGGTGCCAACTGGCTATGGCTACACCTTC. Its translation is CASSAGQGVPTGYGYTF.

The rearrangement joins TRBV7-8 to TRBJ2-2; D call uncertain. The CDR3 consists of 15 residues. V lost 5 bases and J 0 bases, leaving 10 bases between the germline ends. CDR1 is SGHVS and CDR2 is FQNEAQ in the germline V gene. The DNA of the CDR3 is TGTGCCAGCAGCCCCGACCATGCGAACACCGGGGAGCTGTTTTTT. Its translation is CASSPDHANTGELFF.

This clone was detected once. The gene calls are TRBV30 and TRBJ1-1, with a tentative D call TRBD1 (6 bases). The CDR3 is made up of 14 amino acids. Per the germline V gene, CDR1 is GTSNPN and CDR2 is SVGIG (reference sequence). The ends were cut back, 3 bases at V and 2 bases at J, with 13 bases in the middle. As DNA, the CDR3 is TGTGCCTGGAGCGCAGGGGTCCCTAACACTGAAGCTTTCTTT. Translating it yields CAWSAGVPNTEAFF.

This clone was seen only once. This chain joins TRBV7-2 and TRBJ2-5, with D unclear. V was cut by 3 bases and J by 5 bases, with 10 bases left in between. This CDR3 is 13 amino acids long. Looked up from germline, CDR1 is SGHTA and CDR2 is FQGNSA. This CDR3 is CASSFSYRETQYF. CDR3 DNA sequence: TGTGCCAGCAGCTTTAGCTACCGTGAGACCCAGTACTTC.

V gene TRBV5-1 combines with J gene TRBJ2-5; D is possibly TRBD1 or TRBD2 (6 bases each). V was shortened by 5 bases and J by 0 bases, with 11 bases between the two germline ends. The germline V gene has CDR1 SGHRS and CDR2 YFSETQ. The CDR3 spans 14 residues. The CDR3 DNA reads as TGCGCCAGCAGTAGAGGGGGGCACCAAGAGACCCAGTACTTC. Its translation: CASSRGGHQETQYF.

V usage is TRBV4-2 and J usage is TRBJ2-4; the match to TRBD2 covers 7 bases. Germline V gene lookup returns CDR1 LGHNA and CDR2 YNFKEQ. The V and J ends lost 0 bases and 2 bases, in that order; junction bases with no gene match: 7. This CDR3 spans 17 amino acids. For the CDR3, the DNA is TGTGCCAGCAGCCAAGAAACGGGAGGCTGGTCCAAAAACATTCAGTACTTC. Its translation: CASSQETGGWSKNIQYF.

The genes are TRBV5-5 and TRBJ1-1, with a possible D match to TRBD1 (5 bases). This CDR3 spans 15 amino acids. V was trimmed by 1 base and J by 4 bases, leaving 14 bases between them. Per germline, CDR1 SGHKS and CDR2 YYEKEE (reference sequence). CDR3 nucleotide sequence: TGTGCCAGCAGCTTGCGAAGTCAGGGCGGCACTGAAGCTTTCTTT. This encodes CASSLRSQGGTEAFF. Full variable domain (missing parts from reference TRBV5-5 and TRBJ1-1): DAGVTQSPTHLIKTRGQQVTLRCSPISGHKSVSWYQQVLGQGPQFIFQYYEKEERGRGNFPDRFSARQFPNYSSELNVNALLLGDSALYLCASSLRSQGGTEAFFGQGTRLTVV.

V is TRBV19 and J is TRBJ1-5; perhaps TRBD1 as D (6 bases). The V and J ends lost 8 bases and 1 base respectively, with 9 bases between them. The CDR3 is made up of 13 amino acids. Looked up from germline, CDR1 is LNHDA and CDR2 is SQIVND (reference sequence). The chain's CDR3 is CASVQGSNQPQHF. In DNA, the CDR3 is TGTGCCAGTGTACAGGGAAGCAATCAGCCCCAGCATTTT.

Remarks on this clone: Relative to the germline gene, one junction end is altered; a read error may explain this. The chain uses TRBV7-6 and TRBJ1-2, with unresolved D. The germline V gene has CDR1 SGHVS and CDR2 FNYEAQ. The CDR3 has 8 residues. The CDR3 sequence: CASKPYSF. As DNA, the CDR3 is TGTGCCAGCAAGCCGTACTCCTTC.

The V gene is TRBV5-6, the J gene TRBJ1-6; D call uncertain. CDR1 is SGHDT, CDR2 YYEEEE, per germline. This CDR3 spans 15 amino acids. V lost 2 bases and J 7 bases, leaving 13 bases between the germline ends. DNA for the CDR3: TGTGCCAGCAGCTTCTCGCCGTTCGCAAATTCACCCCTCCACTTT. Translated, it gives CASSFSPFANSPLHF.

This clone has a single count. In DNA, the CDR3 is TGTGCCAGCAGTTTAGCAGGGTTGGCCGAGCAGTACTTC. Translation: CASSLAGLAEQYF. The chain carries TRBV28 and TRBJ2-5; the D gene is possibly TRBD1 (5 bases). Matching the DNA end better, TRBJ2-7 makes the J call doubtful. This CDR3 comprises 13 residues. CDR1 is MDHEN and CDR2 is SYDVKM in the germline V gene.

This clone was recorded once. The rearrangement uses TRBV19 and TRBJ2-3; weak D call: TRBD2 (5 bases). The CDR3 is 15 residues long. V was trimmed by 3 bases and J by 0 bases, leaving 10 bases between them. Germline V gene sequence: CDR1 LNHDA, CDR2 SQIVND (reference sequence). The CDR3 nucleotides read TGTGCCAGTAGTATGCGGGCTAGAAGCACAGATACGCAGTATTTT. This gives the protein CASSMRARSTDTQYF.

Here the CDR3 DNA reads TGTGCCAGCAGCAGCGGACTAGCTTTTGAGCAGTACTTC. Residues: CASSSGLAFEQYF. The rearrangement uses TRBV7-8 and TRBJ2-5; the match to TRBD2 covers 8 bases. This CDR3 is 13 amino acids long. After removal of 5 bases from V and 11 bases from J, the junction contained 10 bases not matched to a gene. The germline V gene encodes CDR1 SGHVS and CDR2 FQNEAQ.

The genes are TRBV27 and TRBJ1-5; no firm D call. From germline, CDR1 is MNHEY and CDR2 SMNVEV (reference sequence). The CDR3 consists of 18 residues. With 5 bases removed from V and 1 base from J, the gap between germline ends came to 21 bases. The CDR3 loop reads CASSPSGIGIISNQPQHF. In DNA form, the CDR3 reads TGTGCCAGCAGTCCATCGGGGATTGGTATAATCAGCAATCAGCCCCAGCATTTT.

The chain is built from TRBV10-2 and TRBJ2-3, with 8 nucleotides matching TRBD2. V lost 3 bases to trimming and J lost 4 bases; unmatched junction nucleotides: 3. The CDR3 loop spans 14 amino acids. CDR1 WSHSY and CDR2 SAAADI come from the germline V gene. The CDR3 sequence is CASSDRGGPDTQYF. CDR3 sequence (DNA): TGCGCCAGCAGTGACCGGGGGGGTCCAGATACGCAGTATTTT.

This chain uses TRBV6-5 with TRBJ1-1; perhaps TRBD1 as D (6 bases). The CDR3 spans 15 residues. Per germline, CDR1 MNHEY and CDR2 SVGAGI. Deletions cut 4 bases from V and 4 bases from J, with 16 bases between. The DNA of the CDR3 is TGTGCCAGCAGTTCCCTCAGGGGAGGTAGCACTGAAGCTTTCTTT. The encoded protein is CASSSLRGGSTEAFF.

The rearrangement joins TRBV10-3 to TRBJ2-1; 10 nucleotides align to TRBD1. CDR1 and CDR2 (germline): ENHRY, SYGVKD. Trimming at V came to 3 bases and at J to 4 bases, leaving 6 bases not matched to a gene. This CDR3 is built from 16 residues. The CDR3 loop reads CAISERQGALYNEQFF. The CDR3 nucleotides are TGTGCCATCAGTGAAAGACAGGGGGCTCTATACAATGAGCAGTTCTTC.

J is TRBJ2-2 and V is TRBV5-4; D unresolved. The V end lost 6 bases, the J end lost 4 bases, and 10 bases lay between the germline ends. Germline V gene lookup returns CDR1 SGHNT and CDR2 YYREEE (reference sequence). The CDR3 has 13 amino acids. CDR3 sequence reads: CASTRGRTGELFF. The CDR3 coding sequence is TGTGCCAGCACCCGAGGCCGCACCGGGGAGCTGTTTTTT.

The V gene is TRBV10-3, the J gene TRBJ2-7, with D maybe TRBD1 (5 bases). Trimming left V 4 bases short and J 2 bases short, with 9 bases between. Germline CDR1 ENHRY, CDR2 SYGVKD. The CDR3 runs 13 residues. CDR3 in DNA: TGTGCCATCAGTGCCCAGGGTCCCTACGAGCAGTACTTC. Translation: CAISAQGPYEQYF.

This rearrangement joins TRBV19 to TRBJ1-2; D uncertain. V dropped 7 bases and J dropped 2 bases, with 11 bases sitting between them. Per germline, CDR1 LNHDA and CDR2 SQIVND (reference sequence). The CDR3 runs 13 residues. The CDR3 is CASTKGWNYGYTF. The CDR3, as DNA: TGTGCCAGTACTAAAGGTTGGAACTATGGCTACACCTTC.